What follows are 23 T cell receptor beta chains derived from one specimen sequenced in a study of T cells in Graves' hyperthyroidism and ophthalmopathy. RNA transcripts gave rise to amplified TCR beta CDR3 regions. HTBI primers drove first-round RT-PCR of the TCR CDR3. Each CDR3 protein is one row after TCRdb ran MiXCR on the multiplex PCR reads. The sample yields 350,000 to 500,000 distinct CDR3 sequences, about 13% seen once. What was sequenced was blood. These receptors originate from a woman younger than 35 with Graves' hyperthyroidism.

This clonotype was detected ten times or more. The rearrangement links TRBV29-1 to TRBJ1-3; D uncertain. CDR1 and CDR2 (germline): SQVTM, ANQGSEA. V was pared by 4 bases and J by 0 bases, with 10 bases between. The CDR3 is 14 residues long. The CDR3 region is CSVVVAGSGNTIYF. In DNA, the CDR3 is TGCAGCGTTGTCGTGGCGGGCTCTGGAAACACCATATATTTT.

This clonotype was recorded at least ten times. The CDR3: CASSAQPEATEAFF. DNA of the CDR3: TGTGCCAGCAGTGCCCAGCCTGAGGCCACTGAAGCTTTCTTT. The chain is built from TRBV2 and TRBJ1-1; no definite D call. Trimming pared 4 bases from V and 4 bases from J, leaving 13 bases between. The CDR3 consists of 14 residues. Germline CDR1 and CDR2: SNHLY and FYNNEI.

This clonotype was observed many times. The genes are TRBV28 and TRBJ2-5, with 13 bases aligning to TRBD2. Trimming removed 6 bases from V and 5 bases from J; junction bases left unmatched: 9. This CDR3 is built from 16 residues. Germline V gene sequence: CDR1 MDHEN, CDR2 SYDVKM. CDR3 amino acids: CASSSTSGRARETQYF. The CDR3 DNA sequence: TGTGCCAGCAGCTCTACTAGCGGGAGGGCCCGGGAGACCCAGTACTTC.

In this sample, this clonotype turned up many times. The chain carries TRBV6-2 or TRBV6-3 and TRBJ2-1, with 10 bases aligning to TRBD2. CDR1 MNHEY and CDR2 SVGEGT come from the germline V gene. The length of the CDR3 is 17 residues. V shed 6 bases and J 7 bases; nucleotides not matched to a gene: 15. The CDR3 reads CASSPFPGASGRNEQFF. CDR3 sequence (DNA): TGTGCCAGCAGCCCCTTCCCAGGGGCTAGCGGGAGAAATGAGCAGTTCTTC.

This clonotype was counted a few times. A much larger clone differs from this one at a single base, so this may be a read error. The J gene is TRBJ2-3, the V gene TRBV27; D is uncertain. The tail of the sequence fits TRBJ1-5 better, so the J call may be wrong. This CDR3 comprises 14 residues. CDR1 and CDR2 from the germline V gene are MNHEY and SMNVEV (reference sequence). The CDR3 region is CASSLRVATDTQHF. DNA for the CDR3: TGTGCCAGCAGTTTAAGGGTAGCCACAGATACGCAGCATTTT.

This clonotype came up many times. This chain connects TRBV14 to TRBJ2-7; 7 nucleotides align to TRBD2. The germline gives CDR1 SGHDN, CDR2 FVKESK. The CDR3 has 14 residues. After removal of 1 base from V and 6 bases from J, the junction contained 6 bases not matched to a gene. CDR3 protein: CASSQVGGAAEQYF. CDR3 sequence (DNA): TGTGCCAGCAGCCAAGTGGGAGGGGCGGCCGAGCAGTACTTC.

This clonotype has at least ten counts. This rearrangement joins TRBV5-8 to TRBJ2-1, with 11 positions matching TRBD2. V shed 1 base, J shed 0 bases, and the junction held 0 bases outside the gene matches. The CDR3 consists of 16 residues. The germline V gene has CDR1 SGHTS and CDR2 YDEGEE. CDR3 in amino acids: CASSLTSGGSYNEQFF. The CDR3 nucleotides are TGTGCCAGCAGCTTGACTAGCGGGGGCTCCTACAATGAGCAGTTCTTC.

This clonotype was counted a few times. The chain employs TRBV6-5 and TRBJ1-5; maybe TRBD1 (5 bases). Trimming removed 0 bases at V and 2 bases at J, with 8 bases between. Per the germline V gene, CDR1 is MNHEY and CDR2 is SVGAGI. The CDR3 is 15 residues long. The CDR3, as DNA: TGTGCCAGCAGTTACTCGACACAGGGCAATCAGCCCCAGCATTTT. Translating it yields CASSYSTQGNQPQHF.

Regarding this clonotype: Relative to the germline gene, one junction end is altered; a read error may explain this. This rearrangement joins TRBV7-9 to TRBJ1-4, with D perhaps matching TRBD1 (5 bases). This CDR3 contains 15 residues. Germline V gives CDR1 SEHNR, CDR2 FQNEAQ (reference sequence). The CDR3 DNA follows: TGTGCCAGCAGCTTAGGGGGGACTTCAAATGAAAGACTGTTTTTT. It codes for CASSLGGTSNERLFF.

Ten or more counts support this clonotype. V is TRBV12-5 and J is TRBJ2-2, with TRBD1 identical over 12 bases. This CDR3 has 20 residues. Trimming took 1 base from V and 0 from J; bases not matched to a gene: 9. Germline V gives CDR1 LGHNT, CDR2 FRNRAP. CDR3 sequence: CASGLGPGTGGFTNTGELFF. For the CDR3, the DNA is TGTGCTAGTGGTTTGGGCCCCGGGACAGGGGGCTTTACGAACACCGGGGAGCTGTTTTTT. The variable domain in full, completed from reference TRBV12-5 and TRBJ2-2, reads DARVTQTPRHKVTEMGQEVTMRCQPILGHNTVFWYRQTMMQGLELLAYFRNRAPLDDSGMPKDRFSAEMPDATLATLKIQPSEPRDSAVYFCASGLGPGTGGFTNTGELFFGEGSRLTVL.

About this clonotype itself: A junction boundary mismatches the germline segment, possibly from a read error. The chain uses TRBV5-1 and TRBJ2-5; 7 positions agree with TRBD1. This CDR3 region has 15 residues. Germline assignment: CDR1 SGHRS and CDR2 YFSETQ. The DNA for the CDR3 is TGCGCCAGCAGCTCGTACCGACAGGGACAAGGGACCCAGTACTTC. Residues: CASSSYRQGQGTQYF. The full variable domain, rest sourced from reference TRBV5-1 and TRBJ2-5, is KAGVTQTPRYLIKTRGQQVTLSCSPISGHRSVSWYQQTPGQGLQFLFEYFSETQRNKGNFPGRFSGRQFSNSRSEMNVSTLELGDSALYLCASSSYRQGQGTQYFGPGTRLLVL.

This clonotype has at least ten counts. This CDR3 reads CASSQDILQETQYF. CDR3 nucleotides: TGTGCCAGCAGCCAAGATATCCTACAAGAGACCCAGTACTTC. V gene TRBV4-2 combines with J gene TRBJ2-5; D uncertain. Trimming removed 0 bases from V and 2 bases from J, with 7 bases in between. The CDR3 extends over 14 amino acids. The V gene's germline CDR1 is LGHNA and CDR2 YNFKEQ.

J is TRBJ2-7 and V is TRBV13; 14 nucleotides match TRBD2. With 4 bases clipped from V and 3 bases from J, the junction kept 8 bases outside the gene matches. This CDR3 contains 17 residues. Looked up from germline, CDR1 is PRHDT and CDR2 is FYEKMQ (reference sequence). The CDR3 loop reads CASSSGLAGVEDYEQYF. As DNA, the CDR3 is TGTGCCAGCAGCTCGGGACTAGCGGGAGTCGAAGACTACGAGCAGTACTTC.

V is TRBV12-5 and J is TRBJ2-2; D remains ambiguous. Germline CDR1 reads LGHNT; CDR2 reads FRNRAP. This CDR3 is built from 15 residues. V lost 2 bases and J 5 bases, leaving 12 bases between the germline ends. The CDR3, as DNA: TGTGCTAGTGGTTTGCACCGGCCCGATACCGGGGAGCTGTTTTTT. This codes for CASGLHRPDTGELFF.

This clonotype came up many times. The rearrangement uses TRBV6-1 and TRBJ2-5; 15 positions agree with TRBD2. V lost 8 bases and J lost 4; bases outside the gene matches: 5. Germline V gives CDR1 MNHNS, CDR2 SASEGT. This CDR3 spans 15 amino acids. The CDR3 region is CASEGLAGGGETQYF. The DNA for the CDR3 is TGTGCCAGCGAGGGACTAGCGGGAGGAGGAGAGACCCAGTACTTC.

This clonotype showed up many times. V usage is TRBV12-5 and J usage is TRBJ1-4; D gene ambiguous. The CDR3 spans 14 residues. From germline, CDR1 is LGHNT and CDR2 FRNRAP. V lost 8 bases to trimming and J lost 0 bases, with 10 bases between them. CDR3 bases: TGTGCTAGTCGTGGGTCTGCAACTAATGAAAAACTGTTTTTT. It encodes CASRGSATNEKLFF.

This chain connects TRBV12-5 to TRBJ1-2; D unresolved. Trimming stripped 6 bases from V and 4 bases from J, with 15 bases between. The germline V gene encodes CDR1 LGHNT and CDR2 FRNRAP. The CDR3 extends over 14 amino acids. The CDR3 DNA reads TGTGCTAGTGGCCTGGACTGGACGACCTATGGCTACACCTTC. The encoded protein is CASGLDWTTYGYTF.

This clonotype has a count of ten or more. This chain joins TRBV3-1 and TRBJ1-1, with TRBD1 identical over 12 bases. The CDR3 loop spans 20 amino acids. Germline CDR1 reads LGHDT; CDR2 reads YNNKEL (reference sequence). V was pared by 0 bases and J by 4 bases, with 15 bases of the junction left unmatched. This chain's CDR3 is CASSQESGTGGEGLITEAFF. As DNA, the CDR3 is TGTGCCAGCAGCCAAGAGTCGGGGACAGGGGGCGAGGGTCTGATCACTGAAGCTTTCTTT.

The chain combines TRBV6-5 with TRBJ1-1; D is uncertain. The CDR3 consists of 14 residues. Germline V gives CDR1 MNHEY, CDR2 SVGAGI. The ends were cut back, 0 bases at V and 11 bases at J, with 16 bases in the middle. CDR3 sequence (DNA): TGTGCCAGCAGTTACTCGAGTGGGTCCGGGTGGGCTTTCTTT. This encodes CASSYSSGSGWAFF.

This clonotype was seen ten or more times. The chain combines TRBV7-2 with TRBJ2-3; D is ambiguous. With 4 bases removed from V and 3 bases from J, the gap between germline ends came to 14 bases. The germline V gene encodes CDR1 SGHTA and CDR2 FQGNSA. The CDR3 covers 15 residues. The DNA for the CDR3 is TGTGCCAGCAGCTCCCTCGCGCTGGGGACAGATACGCAGTATTTT. Translating it yields CASSSLALGTDTQYF.

Remarks on this clonotype: This may arise from a read error, as a much more abundant clone is one base away. The chain employs TRBV12-3 or TRBV12-4 and TRBJ2-7, with 7 nucleotides matching TRBD2. The J call is uncertain, as TRBJ2-1 better fits the DNA end. The CDR3 has 14 amino acids. The CDR3 protein is CASSPPSGNYEQFF. The CDR3 DNA sequence: TGTGCCAGCAGTCCGCCCAGCGGGAACTACGAGCAGTTCTTC.

This chain uses TRBV7-8 with TRBJ2-1; 13 nucleotides align to TRBD2. The CDR3 spans 15 residues. The germline V gene encodes CDR1 SGHVS and CDR2 FQNEAQ. The V segment lost 3 bases and the J segment 9 bases; nucleotides outside the gene matches: 5. CDR3 sequence reads: CASSFRTSGSTEQFF. For the CDR3, the DNA is TGTGCCAGCAGCTTTCGGACTAGCGGGAGCACTGAGCAGTTCTTC.

As regards this clonotype: It is likely a read error, because the conserved phenylalanine at the end of the CDR3 is missing. The chain carries TRBV12-3 or TRBV12-4 and TRBJ1-1, with a weak D call TRBD1 (5 bases). CDR3 length: 17 amino acids. Trimming stripped 3 bases from V and 0 bases from J, with 17 bases between. CDR3 sequence: CASSFSTGGPMNTEAFL. Written as DNA, the CDR3 is TGTGCCAGCAGTTTCTCAACAGGCGGTCCCATGAACACTGAAGCTTTCCTT.